This T cell receptor beta chain was retrieved from a study of blood T cell repertoires in COVID-19. Germline CDR1 and CDR2: MGHDK and SYGVNS. This CDR3 has 12 amino acids. V was pared by 2 bases and J by 7 bases, with 7 bases between. Assay: immunoSEQ multiplex PCR; the TCRdb copy retains only in-frame clones and omits some. The sample shows some 220,000 clones, 60% to 85% of them seen only once. The chain links TRBV25-1 to TRBJ2-3; D is ambiguous. The sequence was collected from a woman in her 70s with acute or convalescent COVID-19. Sequenced sample: peripheral blood. The CDR3 reads CASSEVEYTQYF. The CDR3 DNA reads as TGTGCCAGCAGTGAAGTTGAGTATACGCAGTATTTT.